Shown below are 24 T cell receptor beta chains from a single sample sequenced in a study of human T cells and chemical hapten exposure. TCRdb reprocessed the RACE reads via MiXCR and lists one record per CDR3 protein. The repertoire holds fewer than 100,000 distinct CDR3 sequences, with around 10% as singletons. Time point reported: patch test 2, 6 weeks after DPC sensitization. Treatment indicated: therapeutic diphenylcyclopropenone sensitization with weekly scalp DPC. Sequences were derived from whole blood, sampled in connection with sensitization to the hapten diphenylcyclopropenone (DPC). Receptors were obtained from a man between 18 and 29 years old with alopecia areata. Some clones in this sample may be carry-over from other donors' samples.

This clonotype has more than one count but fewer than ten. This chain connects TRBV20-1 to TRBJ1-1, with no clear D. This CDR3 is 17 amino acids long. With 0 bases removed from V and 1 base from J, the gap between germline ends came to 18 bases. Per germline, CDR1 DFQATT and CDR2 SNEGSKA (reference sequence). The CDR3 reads CSARDQRAGWTNTEAFF. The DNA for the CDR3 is TGCAGTGCTAGAGATCAAAGGGCAGGTTGGACGAACACTGAAGCTTTCTTT.

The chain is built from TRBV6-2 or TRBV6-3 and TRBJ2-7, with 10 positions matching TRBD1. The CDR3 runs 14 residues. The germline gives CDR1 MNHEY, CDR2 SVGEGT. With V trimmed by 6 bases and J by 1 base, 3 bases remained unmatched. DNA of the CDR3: TGTGCCAGCAGACCGGACAGGGGGTCCTACGAGCAGTACTTC. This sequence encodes CASRPDRGSYEQYF.

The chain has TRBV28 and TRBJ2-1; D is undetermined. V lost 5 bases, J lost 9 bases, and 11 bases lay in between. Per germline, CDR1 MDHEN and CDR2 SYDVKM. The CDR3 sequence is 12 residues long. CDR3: CASSPRDPEQFF. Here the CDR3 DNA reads TGTGCCAGCAGTCCCCGCGACCCTGAGCAGTTCTTC. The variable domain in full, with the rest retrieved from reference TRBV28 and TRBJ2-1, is DVKVTQSSRYLVKRTGEKVFLECVQDMDHENMFWYRQDPGLGLRLIYFSYDVKMKEKGDIPEGYSVSREKKERFSLILESASTNQTSMYLCASSPRDPEQFFGPGTRLTVL.

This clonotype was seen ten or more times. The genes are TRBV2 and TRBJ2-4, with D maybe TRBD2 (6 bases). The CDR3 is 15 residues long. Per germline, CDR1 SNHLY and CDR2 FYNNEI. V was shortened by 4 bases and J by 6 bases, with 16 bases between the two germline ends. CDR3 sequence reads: CASSAGFALANIQYF. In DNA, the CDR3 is TGTGCCAGCAGTGCGGGTTTTGCACTAGCAAACATTCAGTACTTC.

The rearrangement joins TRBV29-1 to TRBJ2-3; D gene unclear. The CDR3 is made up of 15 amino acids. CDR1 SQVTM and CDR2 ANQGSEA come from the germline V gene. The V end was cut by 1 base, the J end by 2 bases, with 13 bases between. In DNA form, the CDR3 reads TGCAGCGTTGAAGGGGTCGGGCAGAACACAGATACGCAGTATTTT. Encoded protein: CSVEGVGQNTDTQYF.

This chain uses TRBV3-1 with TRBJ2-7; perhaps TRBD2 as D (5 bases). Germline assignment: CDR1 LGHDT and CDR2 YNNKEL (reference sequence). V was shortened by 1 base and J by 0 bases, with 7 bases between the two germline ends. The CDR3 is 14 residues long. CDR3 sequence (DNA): TGTGCCAGCAGCCAAGCCGGGAACTCCTACGAGCAGTACTTC. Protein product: CASSQAGNSYEQYF.

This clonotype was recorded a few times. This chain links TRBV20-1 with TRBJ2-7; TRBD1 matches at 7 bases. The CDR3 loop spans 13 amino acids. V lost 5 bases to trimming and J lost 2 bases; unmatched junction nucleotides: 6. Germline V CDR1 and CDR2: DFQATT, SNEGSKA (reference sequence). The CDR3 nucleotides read TGCAGTGCTCGAGGGACAGCCACCTACGAGCAGTACGTC. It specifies CSARGTATYEQYV.

CDR3 in DNA: TGTGCCAGCAGTTCGTGGCAGGCCAATCAGCCCCAGCATTTT. Residues: CASSSWQANQPQHF. J is TRBJ1-5 and V is TRBV12-3 or TRBV12-4; D not certain. This CDR3 is 14 amino acids long. V was pared by 4 bases and J by 3 bases, with 10 bases between.

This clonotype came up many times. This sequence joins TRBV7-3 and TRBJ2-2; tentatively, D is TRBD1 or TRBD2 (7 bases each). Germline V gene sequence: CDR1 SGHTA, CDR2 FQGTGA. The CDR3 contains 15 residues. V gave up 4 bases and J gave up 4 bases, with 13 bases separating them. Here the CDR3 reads CASSWGGQTTGELFF. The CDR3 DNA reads TGTGCCAGCAGCTGGGGGGGACAGACCACCGGGGAGCTGTTTTTT.

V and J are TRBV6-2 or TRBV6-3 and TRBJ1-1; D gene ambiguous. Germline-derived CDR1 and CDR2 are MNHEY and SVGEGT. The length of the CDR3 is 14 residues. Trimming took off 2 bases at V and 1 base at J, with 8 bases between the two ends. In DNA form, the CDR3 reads TGTGCCAGCAGTTACCCCCTCTGGAACACTGAAGCTTTCTTT. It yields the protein CASSYPLWNTEAFF.

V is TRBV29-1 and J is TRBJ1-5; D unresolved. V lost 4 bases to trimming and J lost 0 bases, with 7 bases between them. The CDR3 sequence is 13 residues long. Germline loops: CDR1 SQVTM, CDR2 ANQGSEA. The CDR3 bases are TGCAGCGTTGGAGGTTCTAGCAATCAGCCCCAGCATTTT. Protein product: CSVGGSSNQPQHF.

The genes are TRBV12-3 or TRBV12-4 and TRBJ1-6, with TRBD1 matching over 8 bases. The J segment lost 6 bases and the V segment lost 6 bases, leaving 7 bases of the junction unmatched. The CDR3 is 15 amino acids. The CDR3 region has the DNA TGTGCCAGCAGAGGCGGACAGGGCGTTAATTCACCCCTCCACTTT. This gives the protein CASRGGQGVNSPLHF.

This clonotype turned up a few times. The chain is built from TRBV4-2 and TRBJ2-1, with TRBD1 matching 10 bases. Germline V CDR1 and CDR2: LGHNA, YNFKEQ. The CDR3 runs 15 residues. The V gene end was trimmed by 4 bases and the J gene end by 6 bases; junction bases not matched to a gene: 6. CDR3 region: CASSLSGQGFNEQFF. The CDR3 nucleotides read TGTGCCAGCAGCCTTTCGGGACAGGGGTTCAATGAGCAGTTCTTC.

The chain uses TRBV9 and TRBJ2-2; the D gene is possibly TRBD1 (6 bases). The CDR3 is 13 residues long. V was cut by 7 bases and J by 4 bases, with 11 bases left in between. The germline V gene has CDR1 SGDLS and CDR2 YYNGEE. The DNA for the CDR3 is TGTGCCAGCGGGGGCGATTTCACCGGGGAGCTGTTTTTT. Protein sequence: CASGGDFTGELFF.

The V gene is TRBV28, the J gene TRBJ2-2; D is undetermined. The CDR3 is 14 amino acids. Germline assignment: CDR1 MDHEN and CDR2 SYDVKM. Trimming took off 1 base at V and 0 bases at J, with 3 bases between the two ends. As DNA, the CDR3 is TGTGCCAGCAGTTTATCGACGAACACCGGGGAGCTGTTTTTT. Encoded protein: CASSLSTNTGELFF.

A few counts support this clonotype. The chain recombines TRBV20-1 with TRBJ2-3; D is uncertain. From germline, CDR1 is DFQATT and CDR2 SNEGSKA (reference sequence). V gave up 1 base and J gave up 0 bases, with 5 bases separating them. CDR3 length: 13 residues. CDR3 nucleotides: TGCAGTGCTAGAGTCGACAGCACAGATACGCAGTATTTT. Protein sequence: CSARVDSTDTQYF.

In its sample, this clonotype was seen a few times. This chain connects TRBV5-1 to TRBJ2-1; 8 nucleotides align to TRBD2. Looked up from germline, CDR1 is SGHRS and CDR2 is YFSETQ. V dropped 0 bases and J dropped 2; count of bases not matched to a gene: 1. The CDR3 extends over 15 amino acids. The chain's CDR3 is CASSLGGGPYNEQFF. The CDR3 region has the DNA TGCGCCAGCAGCTTGGGCGGGGGGCCCTACAATGAGCAGTTCTTC. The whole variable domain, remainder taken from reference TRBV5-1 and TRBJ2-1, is KAGVTQTPRYLIKTRGQQVTLSCSPISGHRSVSWYQQTPGQGLQFLFEYFSETQRNKGNFPGRFSGRQFSNSRSEMNVSTLELGDSALYLCASSLGGGPYNEQFFGPGTRLTVL.

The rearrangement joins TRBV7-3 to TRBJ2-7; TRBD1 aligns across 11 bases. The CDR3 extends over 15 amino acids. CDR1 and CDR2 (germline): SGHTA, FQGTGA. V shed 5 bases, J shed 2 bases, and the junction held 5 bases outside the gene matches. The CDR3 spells CASSPGQGGPYEQYF. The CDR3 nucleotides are TGTGCCAGCAGCCCGGGACAGGGGGGGCCCTACGAGCAGTACTTC.

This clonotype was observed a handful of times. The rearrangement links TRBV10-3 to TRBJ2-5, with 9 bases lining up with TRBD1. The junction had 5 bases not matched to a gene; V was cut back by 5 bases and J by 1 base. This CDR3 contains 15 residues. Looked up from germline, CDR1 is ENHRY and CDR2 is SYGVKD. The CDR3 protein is CAISTQGAVQETQYF. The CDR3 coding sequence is TGTGCCATCAGTACACAGGGGGCGGTCCAAGAGACCCAGTACTTC.

CDR3: CSGLRDRGYEQYF. The CDR3 DNA is TGCAGTGGCCTCCGGGACAGAGGCTACGAGCAGTACTTC. V and J are TRBV20-1 and TRBJ2-7, with 7 nucleotides matching TRBD1. This CDR3 contains 13 residues. The junction had 9 bases not matched to a gene; V was cut back by 7 bases and J by 3 bases. Per the germline V gene, CDR1 is DFQATT and CDR2 is SNEGSKA (reference sequence).

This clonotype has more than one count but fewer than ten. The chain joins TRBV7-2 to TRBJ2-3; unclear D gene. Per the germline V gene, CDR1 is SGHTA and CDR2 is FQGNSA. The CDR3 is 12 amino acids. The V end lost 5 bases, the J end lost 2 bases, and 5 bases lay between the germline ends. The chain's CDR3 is CASSRPTDTQYF. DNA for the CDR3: TGTGCCAGCAGCCGACCCACAGATACGCAGTATTTT.

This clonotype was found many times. The CDR3: CASSLGSVGQVYGYTF. CDR3 in DNA: TGTGCCAGCAGTTTAGGCTCGGTCGGGCAGGTCTATGGCTACACCTTC. The chain carries TRBV28 and TRBJ1-2; unclear D gene. The CDR3 is made up of 16 amino acids. Germline values: CDR1 MDHEN, CDR2 SYDVKM. With 2 bases removed from V and 4 bases from J, the gap between germline ends came to 17 bases.

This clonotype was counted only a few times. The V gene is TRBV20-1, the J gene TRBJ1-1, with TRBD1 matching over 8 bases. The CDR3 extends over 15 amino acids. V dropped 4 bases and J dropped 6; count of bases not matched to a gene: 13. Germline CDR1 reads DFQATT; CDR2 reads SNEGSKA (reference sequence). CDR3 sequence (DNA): TGCAGTGCTACCCTCCCGCAGGGGGCTTTATCTGAAGCTTTCTTT. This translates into CSATLPQGALSEAFF.

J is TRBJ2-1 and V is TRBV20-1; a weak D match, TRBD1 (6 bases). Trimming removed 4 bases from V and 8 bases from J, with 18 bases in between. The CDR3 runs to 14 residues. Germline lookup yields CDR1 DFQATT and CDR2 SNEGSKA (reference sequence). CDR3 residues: CSAIDSSGGDEQFF. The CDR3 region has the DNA TGCAGTGCTATCGACTCGAGTGGGGGCGATGAGCAGTTCTTC.